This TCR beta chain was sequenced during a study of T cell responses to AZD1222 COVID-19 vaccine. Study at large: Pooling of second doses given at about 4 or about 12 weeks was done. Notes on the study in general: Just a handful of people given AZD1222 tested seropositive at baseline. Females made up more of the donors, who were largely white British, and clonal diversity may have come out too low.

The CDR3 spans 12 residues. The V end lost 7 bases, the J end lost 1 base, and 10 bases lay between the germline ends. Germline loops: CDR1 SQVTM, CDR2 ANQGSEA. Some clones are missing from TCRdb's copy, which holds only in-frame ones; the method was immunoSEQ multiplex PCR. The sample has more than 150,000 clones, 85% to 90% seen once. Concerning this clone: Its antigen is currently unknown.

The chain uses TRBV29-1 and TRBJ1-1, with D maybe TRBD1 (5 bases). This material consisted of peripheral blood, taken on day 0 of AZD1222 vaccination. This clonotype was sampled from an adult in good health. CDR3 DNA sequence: TGCAGCGGAGGAACAGGGAACACTGAAGCTTTCTTT. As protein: CSGGTGNTEAFF.